A single sample is the source of the 14 T cell receptor beta chains below, sequenced in a study of control samples from healthy donors and cancer patients. Using immunoSEQ multiplex PCR, the repertoire was profiled, and TCRdb retains in-frame clones only, with some absent. The top ten clones hold roughly 1.2% of a sample with about 60,000 clones, just over 90% of them seen once. The specimen sequenced was PBMCs. The receptors come from a woman in her fifties or sixties with colorectal cancer.

The chain joins TRBV6-5 to TRBJ2-6; the D is unclear. The CDR3 has 15 residues. Trimming cost V 2 bases and J 2 bases, with 7 bases left between them. Germline CDR1 and CDR2: MNHEY and SVGAGI. CDR3 sequence reads: CASSYQVTGANVLTF. The CDR3 DNA is TGTGCCAGCAGTTACCAAGTCACTGGGGCCAACGTCCTGACTTTC.

The chain couples TRBV13 to TRBJ2-4; D not resolved. Germline V lookup: CDR1 PRHDT, CDR2 FYEKMQ (reference sequence). The CDR3 has 14 amino acids. Trimming removed 2 bases from V and 7 bases from J, with 12 bases in between. The DNA for the CDR3 is TGTGCCAGCAGCTTAAAGGGATCTGGGAACATTCAGTACTTC. Translation: CASSLKGSGNIQYF.

This chain links TRBV19 with TRBJ2-3; 8 positions match TRBD2. Germline V gives CDR1 LNHDA, CDR2 SQIVND (reference sequence). J was trimmed by 6 bases and V by 4 bases; bases with no gene match: 9. The CDR3 contains 15 residues. CDR3 loop: CASSTRGGLSDTQYF. The CDR3 nucleotides are TGTGCCAGTAGTACCCGGGGGGGCCTGTCGGATACGCAGTATTTT.

This chain joins TRBV2 and TRBJ2-1; D is perhaps TRBD1 (6 bases). Trimming took off 3 bases at V and 9 bases at J, with 18 bases between the two ends. Germline V lookup: CDR1 SNHLY, CDR2 FYNNEI. The CDR3 is made up of 15 amino acids. CDR3 region: CASSDRGIRGGEQFF. The DNA for the CDR3 is TGTGCCAGCAGTGATCGGGGCATAAGAGGGGGTGAGCAGTTCTTC. The variable domain in full, with the rest retrieved from reference TRBV2 and TRBJ2-1, is EPEVTQTPSHQVTQMGQEVILRCVPISNHLYFYWYRQILGQKVEFLVSFYNNEISEKSEIFDDQFSVERPDGSNFTLKIRSTKLEDSAMYFCASSDRGIRGGEQFFGPGTRLTVL.

The chain has TRBV29-1 and TRBJ1-1, with D possibly matching TRBD1 (5 bases). This CDR3 has 16 residues. Trimming took 5 bases from V and 2 from J, leaving 21 bases between them. From germline, CDR1 is SQVTM and CDR2 ANQGSEA. CDR3 sequence: CSVRYGGRGFNTEAFF. The CDR3 DNA follows: TGCAGCGTTCGGTATGGAGGGAGGGGCTTCAACACTGAAGCTTTCTTT.

V usage is TRBV19 and J usage is TRBJ1-5; D gene uncertain. V lost 5 bases and J lost 4, with 15 bases in between. CDR3 length: 15 amino acids. Per germline, CDR1 LNHDA and CDR2 SQIVND (reference sequence). The CDR3 DNA follows: TGTGCCAGTAGTCTCCCGCCCCGCCTGAATCAGCCCCAGCATTTT. This encodes CASSLPPRLNQPQHF.

This chain connects TRBV10-2 to TRBJ2-2; the D is unclear. Per germline, CDR1 WSHSY and CDR2 SAAADI. The CDR3 consists of 13 residues. Trimming shortened V by 4 bases and J by 2 bases, and 5 bases separated the two germline ends. The CDR3 nucleotides read TGCGCCAGCAGTGGGTCCAACACCGGGGAGCTGTTTTTT. The encoded protein is CASSGSNTGELFF.

Only a few counts were recorded for this clone. This chain connects TRBV11-2 to TRBJ1-6; D remains unclear. The germline V gene encodes CDR1 SGHAT and CDR2 FQNNGV. This CDR3 has 14 residues. V lost 2 bases and J 6 bases, leaving 8 bases between the germline ends. The CDR3, as DNA: TGTGCCAGCAGCTTACACGGACGTAATTCACCCCTCCACTTT. This sequence encodes CASSLHGRNSPLHF.

Written as DNA, the CDR3 is TGTGCCAGCAGCTTAGTGCGGGTCCCCAGTAGCAATGAGCAGTTCTTC. Its translation is CASSLVRVPSSNEQFF. The chain has TRBV7-2 and TRBJ2-1; D is possibly TRBD2 (5 bases). Trimming removed 1 base at V and 6 bases at J, with 16 bases between. CDR3 length: 16 amino acids. In germline, CDR1 is SGHTA, CDR2 FQGNSA. Drawing the rest from reference TRBV7-2 and TRBJ2-1, the complete variable domain is GAGVSQSPSNKVTEKGKDVELRCDPISGHTALYWYRQSLGQGLEFLIYFQGNSAPDKSGLPSDRFSAERTGGSVSTLTIQRTQQEDSAVYLCASSLVRVPSSNEQFFGPGTRLTVL.

The chain has TRBV18 and TRBJ1-4, with a possible D match to TRBD1 (5 bases). Germline CDR1 and CDR2: KGHSH and LQKENI. Trimming took 6 bases from V and 2 from J, leaving 10 bases between them. There are 14 residues in the CDR3. CDR3 coding DNA: TGTGCCAGCTCCCGGGGGATTACTAATGAAAAACTGTTTTTT. This sequence encodes CASSRGITNEKLFF.

This clone was recorded once. The rearrangement links TRBV11-2 to TRBJ2-2, with a tentative D call TRBD2 (6 bases). The CDR3 covers 16 residues. CDR1 and CDR2 from the germline V gene are SGHAT and FQNNGV. V lost 1 base, J lost 2 bases, and 11 bases lay in between. CDR3 bases: TGTGCCAGCAGCTTAGGATTTGGGACTAACACCGGGGAGCTGTTTTTT. This gives the protein CASSLGFGTNTGELFF.

The CDR3 reads CASSSPQGEGNEQFF. The DNA of the CDR3 is TGCGCCAGCAGCTCGCCACAGGGGGAAGGCAATGAGCAGTTCTTC. V gene TRBV5-1 combines with J gene TRBJ2-1; 8 nucleotides align to TRBD1. V shed 3 bases, J shed 6 bases, and the junction held 8 bases outside the gene matches. This CDR3 comprises 15 residues. The germline gives CDR1 SGHRS, CDR2 YFSETQ. Combining the CDR3 with reference TRBV5-1 and TRBJ2-1 gives the whole variable domain KAGVTQTPRYLIKTRGQQVTLSCSPISGHRSVSWYQQTPGQGLQFLFEYFSETQRNKGNFPGRFSGRQFSNSRSEMNVSTLELGDSALYLCASSSPQGEGNEQFFGPGTRLTVL.

In this sample, this clone turned up once. The rearrangement uses TRBV7-2 and TRBJ2-1, with TRBD2 as a possible D gene (6 bases). Looked up from germline, CDR1 is SGHTA and CDR2 is FQGNSA. CDR3 length: 15 residues. The V and J ends lost 1 base and 8 bases respectively, with 15 bases between them. CDR3 residues: CASSLGGIGLDEQFF. CDR3 DNA: TGTGCCAGCAGCTTAGGCGGGATTGGCTTAGATGAGCAGTTCTTC.

This clone was observed once. CDR3 amino acids: CASPSFGSTDTQYF. The CDR3 nucleotides are TGTGCCAGCCCCTCTTTTGGGAGCACAGATACGCAGTATTTT. The chain joins TRBV5-8 to TRBJ2-3; D unclear. The germline gives CDR1 SGHTS, CDR2 YDEGEE. The germline V and J ends were trimmed by 7 bases and 0 bases, with 12 bases remaining between them. This CDR3 has 14 amino acids.